The present T cell receptor (beta chain) was sequenced within a study of regulatory T cells in long-lasting Graves disease. Study at large: Prior antithyroid drug treatment in newly diagnosed Graves' patients lasted under 3 months. The study's findings and limits: For persistent Graves' patients, TCR diversity was lower than for newly diagnosed ones.

Trimming took 10 bases from V and 5 from J; bases not matched to a gene: 10. The CDR3 is 14 residues long. CDR1 is MNHEY and CDR2 is SVGEGT in the germline V gene. Assembly of TCR beta libraries relied on iRepertoire HTBI primers together with Arm-PCR of CDR3 regions. Via MiXCR, TCRdb re-called the multiplex PCR reads, giving one row per CDR3 protein. The repertoire consists of about 470,000 distinct CDR3 sequences, with about 15% occurring once and the leading ten covering 15% to 20%. Time point given: newly diagnosed GD, antithyroid drugs for less than 3 months. Generation of the TCR library employed RNA extracted from PBMCs. This clonotype was found many times. Its antigen is as yet unknown. These data also featured in a second study, about T cells in Graves' hyperthyroidism and ophthalmopathy. This second study notes: Using the HTBI primer set, a first-round RT-PCR was run on the TCR CDR3.

The gene calls are TRBV6-2 or TRBV6-3 and TRBJ2-2; TRBD1 matches 7 bases. The receptor was derived from a woman in her twenties or thirties with Graves disease. The material was peripheral blood mononuclear cells (PBMCs), obtained at new diagnosis, from a patient treated with antithyroid drugs. The CDR3 sequence: CAISGQGETGELFF. The CDR3, as DNA: TGTGCCATTTCGGGGCAGGGGGAGACCGGGGAGCTGTTTTTT.